Following are 5 T cell receptor beta chains from one sample sequenced in a study of response to subunit inactivated influenza vaccine. TCRdb fed the RT-PCR reads into MiXCR, producing one record per CDR3 protein. The sample holds 590,000 or so distinct CDR3 sequences, about 14% seen once. This material consisted of PBMCs from blood, taken around two weeks before vaccination. The receptors were sampled from a man aged 45-60 years who received an inactivated influenza vaccine.

This clonotype was seen repeatedly, ten times or more. This chain joins TRBV5-1 and TRBJ2-5, with D uncertain. This CDR3 spans 13 amino acids. In germline, CDR1 is SGHRS, CDR2 YFSETQ. V lost 3 bases, J lost 2 bases, and 8 bases lay in between. For the CDR3, the DNA is TGCGCCAGCAGCTCACAGTTACAAGAGACCCAGTACTTC. It yields the protein CASSSQLQETQYF.

This clonotype appeared many times. This chain uses TRBV20-1 with TRBJ1-2; tentatively, D is TRBD1 (5 bases). CDR1 DFQATT and CDR2 SNEGSKA come from the germline V gene (reference sequence). CDR3 length equals 14 residues. The V gene lost 3 bases and the J gene lost 5 bases, with 16 bases spanning the gap. CDR3 loop: CSASTTRGDYGYTF. In nucleotides, the CDR3 is TGCAGTGCTAGCACCACCCGGGGGGATTATGGCTACACCTTC.

This chain uses TRBV5-1 with TRBJ2-3, with TRBD2 identical over 8 bases. V lost 4 bases and J lost 4; bases outside the gene matches: 17. CDR1 is SGHRS, CDR2 YFSETQ, per germline. The CDR3 consists of 18 residues. The CDR3 loop reads CASSGLSRTSFGPDTQYF. The DNA for the CDR3 is TGCGCCAGCAGCGGACTAAGTCGGACTAGCTTCGGACCAGATACGCAGTATTTT.

The rearrangement uses TRBV9 and TRBJ2-1; D is uncertain. The CDR3 sequence is 15 residues long. Germline lookup yields CDR1 SGDLS and CDR2 YYNGEE. Trimming stripped 0 bases from V and 3 bases from J, with 10 bases between. DNA of the CDR3: TGTGCCAGCAGCGTAGCGGTCTCAGGCTACAATGAGCAGTTCTTC. Translated, it gives CASSVAVSGYNEQFF. The whole variable domain, remainder taken from reference TRBV9 and TRBJ2-1, is DSGVTQTPKHLITATGQRVTLRCSPRSGDLSVYWYQQSLDQGLQFLIQYYNGEERAKGNILERFSAQQFPDLHSELNLSSLELGDSALYFCASSVAVSGYNEQFFGPGTRLTVL.

This clonotype was found many times. V and J are TRBV7-9 and TRBJ1-1, with D uncertain. Germline CDR1 SEHNR, CDR2 FQNEAQ (reference sequence). V was shortened by 5 bases and J by 1 base, with 8 bases between the two germline ends. The CDR3 length is 13 residues. CDR3 sequence reads: CASSKGQNTEAFF. The CDR3 DNA reads TGTGCCAGCAGCAAGGGTCAGAACACTGAAGCTTTCTTT.